This is a list of T cell receptor beta chains from one sample in a study of T cells in Graves' hyperthyroidism and ophthalmopathy. TCRdb recomputed calls from the multiplex PCR reads with MiXCR, one row per CDR3 protein. The data contain under 350,000 distinct CDR3 sequences, around a sixth of them singletons. Source material: blood. These receptors all come from a woman aged 50 to 60 with Graves' hyperthyroidism. Both conserved end residues are part of each CDR3. The order of the fields is D gene, V gene, clone size, J gene, CDR3 length, CDR3 DNA, CDR3 protein. The D gene is left open where the match is weak. The size entry is marked missing in some rows and otherwise reads once, few, many or a size class.

.	TRBV5-1	many	TRBJ2-5	14	TGCGCCAGCAGCCCAGAGCGGTACCAAGAGACCCAGTACTTC	CASSPERYQETQYF
.	TRBV5-4	.	TRBJ1-6	14	TGTGCCAGCAGCCCCCAGGGGAGGGGATCACCCCTCCACTTT	CASSPQGRGSPLHF
.	TRBV12-3/TRBV12-4	many	TRBJ1-1	15	TGTGCCAGCAGTTTAGGTGGCAGGGCAAACACTGAAGCTTTCTTT	CASSLGGRANTEAFF
.	TRBV20-1	few	TRBJ2-1	12	TGCAGTGCTTTTGACAGCTACAATGAGCAGTTCTTC	CSAFDSYNEQFF
.	TRBV27	few	TRBJ1-4	13	TGTGCCAGCAGTTTATCTCCGGGGTTTCAACTGTTTTTT	CASSLSPGFQLFF
TRBD2	TRBV29-1	many	TRBJ2-3	13	TGCAGCGTTATGGGACTATCCACAGATACGCAGTATTTT	CSVMGLSTDTQYF
.	TRBV19	.	TRBJ2-4	15	TGTGCCAGTAGTATATTCTGGGGGGCCCTCAACATTCAGTACTTC	CASSIFWGALNIQYF
.	TRBV27	.	TRBJ2-7	16	TGTGCCAGCAGTTACCTGTTTTCACAGGGACCCTACGAGCAGTACTTC	CASSYLFSQGPYEQYF
.	TRBV9	.	TRBJ2-2	18	TGTGCCAGCAGCGGAGCGAGCCCCATAGCGGCTGAATACGGGGAGCTGTTTTTT	CASSGASPIAAEYGELFF
.	TRBV7-9	.	TRBJ1-2	13	TGTGCCAGCAGCTTTCAGGGGTCAGACGGCTACACCTTC	CASSFQGSDGYTF
.	TRBV20-1	many	TRBJ2-7	14	TGCAGTGCTCCCCTAGGGAGGAGCTCCTACGAGCAGTACTTC	CSAPLGRSSYEQYF
.	TRBV29-1	.	TRBJ1-1	14	TGCAGCGTTGAAGTCAACTGGGGACAAAACGAAGCTTTCTTT	CSVEVNWGQNEAFF
.	TRBV15	few	TRBJ1-1	15	TGTGCCACCAGCGTCAATCTCAGGAGGAACACTGAAGCTTTCTTT	CATSVNLRRNTEAFF
.	TRBV28	many	TRBJ2-3	13	TGTGCCAGCATCAGGGGAACGACAGATACGCAGTATTTT	CASIRGTTDTQYF
TRBD2	TRBV5-1	many	TRBJ2-1	15	TGCGCCAGCAAAGACCTAGCGGGGGCCTACAATGAGCAGTTCTTC	CASKDLAGAYNEQFF
TRBD1	TRBV6-1	few	TRBJ2-1	15	TGTGCCAGCAGAAGACAGGGGGTATTCTACAATGAGCAGTTCTTC	CASRRQGVFYNEQFF
.	TRBV28	many	TRBJ1-6	15	TGTGCCAGCAGTTGGCGGGGCGGGCCAAATTCACCCCTCCACTTT	CASSWRGGPNSPLHF
.	TRBV5-1	few	TRBJ1-2	14	TGCGCCAGCAGCAACGACAGTTCTAACTATGGCTACACCTTC	CASSNDSSNYGYTF
TRBD1	TRBV20-1	.	TRBJ1-4	20	TGCAGTGCTAGAGATTGGGATTTACCGGGACAGGGGCGCCGTGGTGAAAAACTGTTTTTT	CSARDWDLPGQGRRGEKLFF
.	TRBV29-1	.	TRBJ2-2	16	TGCAGCGTTGGATGGGGGAAACACAGGAACACCGGGGAGCTGTTTTTT	CSVGWGKHRNTGELFF
.	TRBV12-3/TRBV12-4	few	TRBJ1-4	14	TGTGCCAGCAGGAAAAGCTCGCCTGGTGAAAAACTGTTTTTT	CASRKSSPGEKLFF
TRBD1	TRBV5-1	many	TRBJ2-1	16	TGCGCCAGCAGCTCTGTCCGGGACAGGGGTTACAATGAGCAGTTCTTC	CASSSVRDRGYNEQFF
.	TRBV3-1	many	TRBJ2-7	15	TGTGCCAGCAGCGCCGCGGGGAGAGGGCCCCGGGAGCAGTACTTC	CASSAAGRGPREQYF
TRBD2	TRBV2	many	TRBJ2-3	15	TGTGCCAGCAGCGGGGGGGACTCCGACACAGATACGCAGTATTTT	CASSGGDSDTDTQYF
TRBD2	TRBV20-1	many	TRBJ2-7	14	TGCAGTGCTATTCAAGCGGGAGTGACCTACGAGCAGTACTTC	CSAIQAGVTYEQYF
TRBD1	TRBV28	.	TRBJ1-1	15	TGTGCCAGCAGCTCTGACAGGGCTGGTAACACTGAAGCTTTCTTT	CASSSDRAGNTEAFF
TRBD2	TRBV6-2/TRBV6-3	.	TRBJ2-1	13	TGTGCCAGCAGTTACACCGCGGGAGAGGGCTTCCTCTTC	CASSYTAGEGFLF
TRBD1	TRBV29-1	.	TRBJ2-5	13	TGCAGCGCTGAGGGGACAGGGAAAGAGACCCAGTACTTC	CSAEGTGKETQYF
TRBD2	TRBV19	.	TRBJ2-7	14	TGTGCCAGTGCTAGGACTAGCGACTCCTACGAGCAGTACTTC	CASARTSDSYEQYF
.	TRBV28	few	TRBJ1-1	14	TGTGCCAGCAGTTTAGAGGGATCCTACACTGAAGCTTTCTTT	CASSLEGSYTEAFF
TRBD2	TRBV7-9	few	TRBJ2-3	14	TGTGCCAGCAGCTTCGAGCGGGGGGGAGATACGCAGTATTTT	CASSFERGGDTQYF
TRBD2	TRBV20-1	.	TRBJ2-1	14	TGCAGTGCTAGGGGGACTAGCGGGAGAGGTGAGCAGTTCTTC	CSARGTSGRGEQFF
.	TRBV19	.	TRBJ2-1	15	TGTGCCAGTAGTATAGTATCTGGTTTGTATATAGAGCAGTTCTTC	CASSIVSGLYIEQFF
.	TRBV6-2/TRBV6-3	many	TRBJ2-5	14	TGTGCCAGCAGTTACTCTTCAGGGGCAGAGACCCAGTACTTC	CASSYSSGAETQYF
.	TRBV20-1	.	TRBJ1-2	11	TGCAGTGCTAGACAGGGGTTTGGCTACACCTTC	CSARQGFGYTF
.	TRBV5-1	.	TRBJ2-7	13	TGCGCCAGCAGCCGTGACTCACCGGGCGAGCAGTACTTC	CASSRDSPGEQYF
TRBD1	TRBV16	few	TRBJ1-2	17	TGTGCCAGCAGCCAATCAAGTCCCGGGACAGGGGCGGGTGGCTACACCTTC	CASSQSSPGTGAGGYTF
.	TRBV9	.	TRBJ1-3	13	TGTGCCAGCAGCGTAGTTCCGGGGAACACCATATATTTT	CASSVVPGNTIYF
.	TRBV9	.	TRBJ2-7	14	TGTGCCAACAGCGGGACACTGGGGAACTACGAGCAGTACTTC	CANSGTLGNYEQYF
TRBD2	TRBV19	.	TRBJ2-3	16	TGTGCCAGTAGTTCGGGACTAGCGGGAGGAGCAGATACGCAGTATTTT	CASSSGLAGGADTQYF
TRBD2	TRBV29-1	few	TRBJ2-5	13	TGCAGCGTTGGAGCGGGGGAATGGGAGGCCCAGTACTTC	CSVGAGEWEAQYF
.	TRBV6-1	many	TRBJ2-1	16	TGTGCCAGCGAATGGAGTGGTGGTGTTCGGTACAATGAGCAGTTCTTC	CASEWSGGVRYNEQFF
.	TRBV9	few	TRBJ1-5	14	TGTGCCAGCAGCGGGGGGTCGGGGGATCAGCCCCAGCATTTT	CASSGGSGDQPQHF
.	TRBV7-9	.	TRBJ1-1	9	TGTGCCAGCAGCTCCCCGGCTTTCTTT	CASSSPAFF
TRBD1	TRBV12-3/TRBV12-4	.	TRBJ2-1	16	TGTGCCACCAGTGATGCCGGGACAGGGACCCACAATGAGCAGTTCTTC	CATSDAGTGTHNEQFF
TRBD2	TRBV9	few	TRBJ2-2	17	TGTGCCAGCAGCTTCCGGACTAGCGGGAGGAACACCGGGGAGCTGTTTTTT	CASSFRTSGRNTGELFF
.	TRBV28	few	TRBJ2-1	12	TGTGCCAGCAGTTCCCAGCCCCACGGGCAGTTCTTC	CASSSQPHGQFF
.	TRBV7-3	many	TRBJ2-1	13	TGTGCCAGCAGCGGGGGGCGGGCTAATGAGCAGTTCTTC	CASSGGRANEQFF
.	TRBV10-3	.	TRBJ1-2	17	TGTGCCATCAGTGGGGGCGGCGGAGGCCTTGGGAACTATGGCTACACCTTC	CAISGGGGGLGNYGYTF